This TCR beta chain was found in a study of blood T cell repertoires in COVID-19. Sequencing was performed with immunoSEQ multiplex PCR; in TCRdb, only in-frame clones are kept and a portion is missing. The top ten hold 14% of the sample, which has roughly 190,000 clones, 84% seen once. Seattle enrolled patients during active infection and tracked them longitudinally. Germline CDR1 and CDR2: MNHEY and SVGAGI. The CDR3 sequence is 13 residues long. After removal of 6 bases from V and 8 bases from J, the junction contained 5 bases not matched to a gene. The sequenced material came from peripheral blood. The sequence was obtained from a woman in her seventies with COVID-19, enrolled during active disease. The chain joins TRBV6-5 to TRBJ1-2; 11 nucleotides align to TRBD1. The chain's CDR3 is CASSRTGGGGYTF. DNA of the CDR3: TGTGCCAGCAGCCGGACAGGGGGCGGCGGCTACACCTTC.